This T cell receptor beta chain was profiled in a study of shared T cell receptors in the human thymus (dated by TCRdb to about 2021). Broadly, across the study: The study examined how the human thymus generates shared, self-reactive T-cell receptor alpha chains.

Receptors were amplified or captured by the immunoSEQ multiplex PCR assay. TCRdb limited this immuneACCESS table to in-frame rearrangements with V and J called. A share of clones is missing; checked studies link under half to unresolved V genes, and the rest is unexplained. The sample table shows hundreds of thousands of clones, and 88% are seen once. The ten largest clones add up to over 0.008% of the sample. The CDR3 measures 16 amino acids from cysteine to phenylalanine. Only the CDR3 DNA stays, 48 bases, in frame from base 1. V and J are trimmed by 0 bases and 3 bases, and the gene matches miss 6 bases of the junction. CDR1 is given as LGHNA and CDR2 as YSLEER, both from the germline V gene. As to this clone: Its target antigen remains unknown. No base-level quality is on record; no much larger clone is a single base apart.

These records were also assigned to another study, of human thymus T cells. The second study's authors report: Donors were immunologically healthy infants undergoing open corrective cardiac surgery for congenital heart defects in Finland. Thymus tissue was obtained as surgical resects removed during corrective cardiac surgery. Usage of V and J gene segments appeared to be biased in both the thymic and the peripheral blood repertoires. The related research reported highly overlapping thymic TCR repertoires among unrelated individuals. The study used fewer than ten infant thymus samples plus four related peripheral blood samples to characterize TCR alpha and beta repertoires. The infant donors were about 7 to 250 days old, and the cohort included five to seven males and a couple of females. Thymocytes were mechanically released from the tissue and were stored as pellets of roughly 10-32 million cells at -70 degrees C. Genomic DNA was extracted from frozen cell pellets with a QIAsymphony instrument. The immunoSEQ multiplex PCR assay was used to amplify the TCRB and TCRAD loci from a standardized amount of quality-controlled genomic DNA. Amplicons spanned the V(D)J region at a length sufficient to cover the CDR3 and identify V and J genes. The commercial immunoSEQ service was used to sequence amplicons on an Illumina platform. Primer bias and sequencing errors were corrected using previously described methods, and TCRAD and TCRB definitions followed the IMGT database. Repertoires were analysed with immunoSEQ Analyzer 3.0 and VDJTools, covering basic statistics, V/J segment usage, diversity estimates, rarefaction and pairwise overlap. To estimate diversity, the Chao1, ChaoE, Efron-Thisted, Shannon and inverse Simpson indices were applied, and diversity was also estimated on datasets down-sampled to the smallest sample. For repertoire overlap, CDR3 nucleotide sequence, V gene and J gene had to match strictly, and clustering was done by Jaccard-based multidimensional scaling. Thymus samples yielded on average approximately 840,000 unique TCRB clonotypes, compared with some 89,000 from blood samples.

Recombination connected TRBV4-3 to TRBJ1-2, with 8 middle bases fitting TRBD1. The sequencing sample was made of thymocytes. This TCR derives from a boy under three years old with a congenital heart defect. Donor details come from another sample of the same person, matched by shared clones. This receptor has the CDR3 CASSQEFQGADYGYTF. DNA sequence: TGCGCCAGCAGCCAAGAATTTCAGGGGGCGGACTATGGCTACACCTTC.